The T cell receptor (beta chain) described here comes from a study of CD8 T cells in ankylosing spondylitis (dated by TCRdb to the late 2010s). Context from the whole study: The study set out to find disease-linked TCR variants by profiling T cell receptor beta repertoires in ankylosing spondylitis patients and healthy donors. Peripheral blood was sampled, and synovial fluid was also collected from ankylosing spondylitis patients. In total, the full study cohort was made up of 108 healthy donors and some 26 ankylosing spondylitis patients. What the work shows at the level of the full study, not this receptor alone: A TCR beta motif of several highly homologous amino acid variants appeared characteristic of blood from ankylosing spondylitis patients. According to the report, matched synovial fluid samples from ankylosing spondylitis patients were significantly enriched for the disease-linked clones. Some motif variants had previously been reported in the synovial fluid and blood of reactive arthritis patients, which suggests shared mechanisms of disease initiation. The disease-linked clones had a CD8+ phenotype and were found at relatively low frequencies in peripheral blood.

Sequencing was performed on an Illumina HiSeq 2500. Quantitative 5'-RACE with molecular barcodes was used to prepare TCR beta libraries. The study's own analysis went as follows. Disease-linked TCR variants were identified with a new computational method built on a probabilistic model of VDJ rearrangement. TCRdb trimmed the raw reads at Q25, called clones with MiXCR and kept productive beta chains. One record per CDR3 amino acid sequence lists the most common genes and DNA. TCRdb's processing, not the authors', yielded these V and J calls. This sample is represented by approximately 150,000 distinct CDR3 sequences; roughly 30% of them were singletons. The top ten hold 4.5% to 6% of the sample. Synovial fluid samples and blood samples obtained from the same ankylosing spondylitis patients were matched. At least ten counts were recorded for this clonotype. Its specific antigen is unknown. Per-nucleotide qualities are absent, and no much larger clonotype sits a single base away.

The receptor's source is a male donor with ankylosing spondylitis. The sequencing input was synovial fluid, either unsorted or a sorted T cell fraction (not recorded which).

The bases are TGCAGCGCTCAAGAAAATGAGCAGTTCTTC. Its translation reads: CSAQENEQFF. The receptor chain draws on TRBV20-1 and TRBJ2-1, with no reliable assignment of the D segment. Inclusive of the bounding cysteine and phenylalanine, the CDR3 is 10 residues long. Only the CDR3 portion is preserved as DNA: 30 bases, with reading frame beginning at the first base. Based on the germline V gene (reference sequence), the CDR1 and CDR2 sequences are DFQATT and SNEGSKA.